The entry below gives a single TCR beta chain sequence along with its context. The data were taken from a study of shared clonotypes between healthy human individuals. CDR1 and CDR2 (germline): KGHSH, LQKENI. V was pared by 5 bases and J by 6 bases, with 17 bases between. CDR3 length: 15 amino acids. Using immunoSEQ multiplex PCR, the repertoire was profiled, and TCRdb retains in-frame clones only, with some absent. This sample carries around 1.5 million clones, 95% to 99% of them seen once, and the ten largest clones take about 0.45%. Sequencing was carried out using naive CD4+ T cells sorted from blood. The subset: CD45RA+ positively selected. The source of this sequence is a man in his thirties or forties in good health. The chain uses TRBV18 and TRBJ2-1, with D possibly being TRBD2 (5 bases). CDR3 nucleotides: TGTGCCAGCTCAGCCATGACGGGGTCAGCCAATGAGCAGTTCTTC. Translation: CASSAMTGSANEQFF.